This T cell receptor (beta chain) stems from a study of blood T cells in healthy people across ages. Study-level results: Donor CMV status was unknown, possibly confounding expanded clonotype changes. Unsorted PBMC material precluded a definitive naive versus antigen-experienced comparison. Diversity was higher, and naive CD4+ cells more numerous, in long-lived donors than in aged donors.

Points on this clonotype: Its specificity is unknown.

Germline assignment: CDR1 SGHRS and CDR2 YFSETQ. CDR3 length: 15 residues. V shed 3 bases and J shed 8 bases, with 17 bases lying between them. The second PCR ran roughly 7 to 11 cycles with a sample-barcoded 5' primer and J-beta primers. Researchers report that a template-switch adaptor with 12 random nucleotides tagged each cDNA molecule. TCRdb used MiXCR to reprocess the 5' RACE reads, holding one entry per CDR3 protein. The sample contains 1.8 million or so distinct CDR3 sequences, more than 35% of which appear only once. This clonotype was obtained from a human donor in good health. The sample taken for sequencing was blood. This sequence joins TRBV5-1 and TRBJ1-4; tentative D call: TRBD1 (5 bases). The CDR3 coding sequence is TGCGCCAGCAGCTCAGCCGGGACCCTGGGCGAAAAACTGTTTTTT. It specifies CASSSAGTLGEKLFF.